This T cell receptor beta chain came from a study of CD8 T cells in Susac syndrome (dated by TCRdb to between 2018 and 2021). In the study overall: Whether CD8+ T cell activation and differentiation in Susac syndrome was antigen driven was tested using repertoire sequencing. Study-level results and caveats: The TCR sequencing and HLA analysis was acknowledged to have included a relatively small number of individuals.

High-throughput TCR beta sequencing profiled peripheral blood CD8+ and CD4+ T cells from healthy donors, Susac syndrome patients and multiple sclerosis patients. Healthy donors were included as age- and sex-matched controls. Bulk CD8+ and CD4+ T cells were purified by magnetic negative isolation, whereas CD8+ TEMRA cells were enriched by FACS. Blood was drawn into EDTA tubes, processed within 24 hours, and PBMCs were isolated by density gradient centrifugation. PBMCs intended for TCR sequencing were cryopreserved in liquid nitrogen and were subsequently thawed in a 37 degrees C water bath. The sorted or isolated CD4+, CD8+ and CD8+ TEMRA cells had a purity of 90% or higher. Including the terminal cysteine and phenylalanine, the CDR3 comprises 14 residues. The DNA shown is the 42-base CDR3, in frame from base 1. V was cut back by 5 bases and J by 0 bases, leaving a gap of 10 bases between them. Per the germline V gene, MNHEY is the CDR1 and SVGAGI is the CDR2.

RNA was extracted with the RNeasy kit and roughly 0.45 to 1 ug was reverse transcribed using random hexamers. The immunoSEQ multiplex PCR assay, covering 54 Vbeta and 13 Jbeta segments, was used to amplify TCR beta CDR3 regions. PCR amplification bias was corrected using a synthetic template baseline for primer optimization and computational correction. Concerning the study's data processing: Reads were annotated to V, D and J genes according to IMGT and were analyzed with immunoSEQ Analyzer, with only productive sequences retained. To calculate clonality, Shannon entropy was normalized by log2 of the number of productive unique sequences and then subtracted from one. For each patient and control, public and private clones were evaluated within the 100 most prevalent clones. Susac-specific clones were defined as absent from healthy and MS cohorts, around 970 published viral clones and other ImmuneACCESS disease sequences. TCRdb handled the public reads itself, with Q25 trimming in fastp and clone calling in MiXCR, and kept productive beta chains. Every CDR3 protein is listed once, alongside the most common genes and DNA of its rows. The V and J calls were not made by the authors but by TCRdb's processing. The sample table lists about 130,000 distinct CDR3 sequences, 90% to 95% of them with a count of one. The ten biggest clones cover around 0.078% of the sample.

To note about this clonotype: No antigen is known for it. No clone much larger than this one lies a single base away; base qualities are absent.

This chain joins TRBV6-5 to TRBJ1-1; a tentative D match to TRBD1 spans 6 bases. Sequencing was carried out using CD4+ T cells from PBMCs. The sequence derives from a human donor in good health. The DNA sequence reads TGTGCCAGCAGTCAACAGGGAATGAACACTGAAGCTTTCTTT. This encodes CASSQQGMNTEAFF.